The 24 T cell receptor beta chains in this list originate from one sample, sequenced in a study of radiation and T cells in renal cell carcinoma (dated by TCRdb to about 2020). The time point label on this specimen signifies: blood 2 weeks post-SBRT. This specimen's treatment or condition label, interpreted: 15 Gy SBRT to primary tumor, nephrectomy 4 weeks later. Libraries were built with the immunoSEQ multiplex PCR assay. TCRdb took over this immuneACCESS table, retaining in-frame rearrangements with V and J assigned. Such tables are incomplete; in checked studies, under half of the missing clones stem from an unresolved V gene, and the remainder is unexplained. This sample is represented by tens of thousands of clones; approximately 86% of them were singletons. Approximately 22% of the sample is held by the ten biggest clonotypes. The sample consisted of blood, taken from a patient whose treatment included radiotherapy and nephrectomy. These receptors were collected from a woman aged 45 to 65 with renal cell carcinoma.

CDR3: CASSTKGDQLKNIQYF. The CDR3 nucleotides are TGTGCCAGCAGCACTAAAGGTGACCAGCTCAAAAACATTCAGTACTTC. This chain connects TRBV7-8 to TRBJ2-4; D unresolved. V gave up 5 bases and J gave up 3 bases, with 17 bases separating them. CDR1 is SGHVS and CDR2 is FQNEAQ in the germline V gene. This CDR3 contains 16 residues. The full variable domain, with the rest looked up from reference TRBV7-8 and TRBJ2-4, is GAGVSQSPRYKVAKRGQDVALRCDPISGHVSLFWYQQALGQGPEFLTYFQNEAQLDKSGLPSDRFFAERPEGSVSTLKIQRTQQEDSAVYLCASSTKGDQLKNIQYFGAGTRLSVL.

This sequence joins TRBV6-5 and TRBJ2-2; possibly TRBD2 for D (6 bases). The length of the CDR3 is 14 residues. Germline CDR1 reads MNHEY; CDR2 reads SVGAGI. Trimming pared 7 bases from V and 7 bases from J, leaving 16 bases between. DNA of the CDR3: TGTGCCAGCACCAGGGACTCGCGGGTCGGGGAGCTGTTTTTT. Translating gives CASTRDSRVGELFF.

The chain carries TRBV7-2 and TRBJ1-2, with 7 bases aligning to TRBD1. Per germline, CDR1 SGHTA and CDR2 FQGNSA. CDR3 size: 13 residues. Trimming at V came to 6 bases and at J to 6 bases, leaving 7 bases not matched to a gene. CDR3 sequence: CASRAGGKNGYTF. CDR3 bases: TGTGCCAGCAGGGCAGGGGGAAAGAATGGCTACACCTTC.

This chain connects TRBV5-4 to TRBJ2-5, with a weak D call TRBD1 (6 bases). The CDR3 consists of 13 residues. V was shortened by 4 bases and J by 5 bases, with 12 bases between the two germline ends. CDR1 is SGHNT and CDR2 is YYREEE in the germline V gene (reference sequence). The CDR3 DNA reads TGTGCCAGCAGCGGGGACATACGGGAGACCCAGTACTTC. Its translation is CASSGDIRETQYF.

V gene TRBV6-1 combines with J gene TRBJ2-5, with no clear D. The CDR3 runs to 13 residues. The germline V gene has CDR1 MNHNS and CDR2 SASEGT. The germline V and J ends were trimmed by 7 bases and 3 bases, with 12 bases remaining between them. The DNA for the CDR3 is TGTGCCAGCATTCGGCCAGCCAAAGAGACCCAGTACTTC. This sequence encodes CASIRPAKETQYF.

CDR3 in amino acids: CASSQGMGRGIHLVHEQYF. In nucleotides, the CDR3 is TGTGCCAGCAGCCAAGGGATGGGCAGGGGGATACATCTGGTCCACGAGCAGTACTTC. V is TRBV14 and J is TRBJ2-7, with 7 bases lining up with TRBD1. J gave up 5 bases and V 1 base, and 20 bases lay outside the gene matches. Germline CDR1 is SGHDN and CDR2 is FVKESK. The CDR3 is made up of 19 amino acids.

The chain employs TRBV28 and TRBJ2-5; 8 nucleotides match TRBD1. Germline trimming cut 4 bases from V and 8 bases from J; bases unmatched to any gene: 9. The germline CDR1 and CDR2 sequences are MDHEN and SYDVKM. This CDR3 is built from 14 residues. This CDR3 is CASSSGGQVLTQYF. CDR3 coding DNA: TGTGCCAGCAGTTCCGGGGGACAGGTACTCACCCAGTACTTC.

V and J are TRBV7-2 and TRBJ1-2; 9 bases agree with TRBD1. The ends lost 5 bases at V and 2 bases at J; junction bases unmatched: 6. This CDR3 is 15 amino acids long. Germline V gene data show CDR1 as SGHTA and CDR2 as FQGNSA. CDR3 region: CASSPGDRANYGYTF. The CDR3 region has the DNA TGTGCCAGCAGCCCAGGGGACAGGGCCAACTATGGCTACACCTTC.

This chain links TRBV9 with TRBJ2-5, with 10 nucleotides matching TRBD2. V was clipped by 1 base and J by 4 bases; unmatched bases: 7. Germline CDR1 and CDR2: SGDLS and YYNGEE. The CDR3 runs 16 residues. CDR3 in amino acids: CASSVLPSGGRETQYF. The CDR3, as DNA: TGTGCCAGCAGCGTATTGCCTAGCGGGGGTAGAGAGACCCAGTACTTC. The full variable domain, completed using reference TRBV9 and TRBJ2-5, is DSGVTQTPKHLITATGQRVTLRCSPRSGDLSVYWYQQSLDQGLQFLIQYYNGEERAKGNILERFSAQQFPDLHSELNLSSLELGDSALYFCASSVLPSGGRETQYFGPGTRLLVL.

The CDR3 DNA sequence: TGCGCCAGCAGCCGCGGCCAGGGGTTGAACACTGAAGCTTTCTTT. Protein product: CASSRGQGLNTEAFF. The V and J genes are TRBV4-1 and TRBJ1-1; D possibly corresponds to TRBD1 (6 bases). CDR3 length equals 15 residues. Per germline, CDR1 MGHRA and CDR2 YSYEKL. Trimming cost V 4 bases and J 0 bases, with 12 bases left between them.

The V call is TRBV4-3, the J call TRBJ2-1; no definite D call. Germline CDR1 is LGHNA and CDR2 is YSLEER. CDR3 size: 17 residues. V was cut by 0 bases and J by 4 bases, with 16 bases left in between. CDR3 in DNA: TGCGCCAGCAGCCAAGATCACTCAATTGGGGTATACAATGAGCAGTTCTTC. Amino acid sequence: CASSQDHSIGVYNEQFF.

J is TRBJ1-5 and V is TRBV6-1; D unclear. In germline, CDR1 is MNHNS, CDR2 SASEGT. There are 12 residues in the CDR3. Trimming stripped 6 bases from V and 0 bases from J, with 3 bases between. The CDR3 reads CASRGSNQPQHF. In DNA, the CDR3 is TGTGCCAGCAGAGGTAGCAATCAGCCCCAGCATTTT.

The chain recombines TRBV6-5 with TRBJ1-6; 7 bases are shared with TRBD1. The CDR3 is made up of 15 amino acids. The V gene's germline CDR1 is MNHEY and CDR2 SVGAGI. Germline trimming cut 4 bases from V and 7 bases from J; bases unmatched to any gene: 7. The CDR3 sequence: CASSSGTAPNSPLHF. The CDR3 nucleotides are TGTGCCAGCAGTTCCGGGACAGCACCAAATTCACCCCTCCACTTT.

This sequence joins TRBV11-2 and TRBJ2-4; D ambiguous. The V and J ends lost 1 base and 3 bases respectively, with 7 bases between them. Germline V gene lookup returns CDR1 SGHAT and CDR2 FQNNGV. This CDR3 comprises 14 residues. The CDR3 sequence: CASSLGLGKNIQYF. CDR3 DNA sequence: TGTGCCAGCAGCTTAGGATTAGGCAAAAACATTCAGTACTTC.

This clone is a singleton in its sample. The chain joins TRBV7-8 to TRBJ1-5; 7 bases line up with TRBD1. The length of the CDR3 is 16 residues. The V segment lost 2 bases and the J segment 1 base; nucleotides outside the gene matches: 5. Germline V gives CDR1 SGHVS, CDR2 FQNEAQ. The chain's CDR3 is CASSLFGRGSNQPQHF. The CDR3 nucleotides are TGTGCCAGCAGCTTATTTGGCAGGGGGAGCAATCAGCCCCAGCATTTT.

This clone came up once. The chain is built from TRBV28 and TRBJ1-5; 7 nucleotides match TRBD1. Germline V gene sequence: CDR1 MDHEN, CDR2 SYDVKM. The length of the CDR3 is 13 residues. The ends lost 5 bases at V and 6 bases at J; junction bases unmatched: 4. The CDR3 sequence: CASSPTGVQPQHF. The CDR3 DNA reads TGTGCCAGCAGTCCTACAGGGGTTCAGCCCCAGCATTTT.

V gene TRBV19 combines with J gene TRBJ2-7, with 10 bases matching TRBD2. Trimming at V came to 6 bases and at J to 0 bases, leaving 5 bases not matched to a gene. Germline CDR1 LNHDA, CDR2 SQIVND (reference sequence). The CDR3 totals 15 residues. The CDR3 protein is CASRRTSGLSYEQYF. The CDR3, as DNA: TGTGCCAGTAGAAGGACTAGCGGACTCTCCTACGAGCAGTACTTC.

The rearrangement links TRBV28 to TRBJ2-7; TRBD2 matches 9 bases. Germline V gene sequence: CDR1 MDHEN, CDR2 SYDVKM. This CDR3 is 13 amino acids long. With 6 bases clipped from V and 3 bases from J, the junction kept 3 bases outside the gene matches. The CDR3 coding sequence is TGTGCCAGCAGGCGGGGGGGAGTCTACGAGCAGTACTTC. As protein: CASRRGGVYEQYF.

V is TRBV4-3 and J is TRBJ2-3; D tentatively fits TRBD1 or TRBD2 (7 bases each). The V and J ends lost 1 base and 4 bases respectively, with 15 bases between them. CDR1 LGHNA and CDR2 YSLEER come from the germline V gene. The CDR3 contains 16 residues. The CDR3 sequence: CASSQVGRGRPDTQYF. DNA for the CDR3: TGCGCCAGCAGCCAAGTGGGGAGGGGGCGCCCAGATACGCAGTATTTT.

The table lists this clone with a count of one. The chain combines TRBV5-1 with TRBJ2-7; 8 nucleotides align to TRBD2. The CDR3 extends over 15 amino acids. Germline lookup yields CDR1 SGHRS and CDR2 YFSETQ. V trimming: 4 bases; J trimming: 1 base; junction bases outside the gene matches: 7. The CDR3 nucleotides read TGCGCCAGCAGCCCCGAGCTAGCGGGTTCCTACGAGCAGTACTTC. As protein: CASSPELAGSYEQYF.

This clone showed up just a few times. This chain links TRBV19 with TRBJ2-4, with D perhaps TRBD1 (6 bases). Germline V gene sequence: CDR1 LNHDA, CDR2 SQIVND (reference sequence). V shed 5 bases and J shed 6 bases, with 14 bases lying between them. The CDR3 extends over 14 amino acids. The CDR3 nucleotides read TGTGCCAGTAGTTCCATGGACAGTTTAAACATTCAGTACTTC. This encodes CASSSMDSLNIQYF.

This chain connects TRBV2 to TRBJ1-2; D call uncertain. The V end was cut by 6 bases, the J end by 8 bases, with 16 bases between. Germline V gene data show CDR1 as SNHLY and CDR2 as FYNNEI. The CDR3 runs to 13 residues. The CDR3 loop reads CASSAGSTEGYTF. For the CDR3, the DNA is TGTGCCAGCAGCGCCGGAAGTACTGAGGGCTACACCTTC.

The chain employs TRBV4-3 and TRBJ1-1; D possibly corresponds to TRBD1 (6 bases). The CDR3 is 13 amino acids. The V end lost 6 bases, the J end lost 2 bases, and 10 bases lay between the germline ends. Germline V CDR1 and CDR2: LGHNA, YSLEER. CDR3: CASRRQANTEAFF. The CDR3 DNA reads as TGCGCCAGCAGACGACAGGCAAACACTGAAGCTTTCTTT.

The chain carries TRBV19 and TRBJ2-2; D is unclear. The CDR3 loop spans 14 amino acids. In germline, CDR1 is LNHDA, CDR2 SQIVND (reference sequence). V was clipped by 7 bases and J by 7 bases, with 16 bases between them. CDR3 DNA sequence: TGTGCCAGTATGGGCAACGTGGGCTTCGGGGAGCTGTTTTTT. Its protein is CASMGNVGFGELFF.